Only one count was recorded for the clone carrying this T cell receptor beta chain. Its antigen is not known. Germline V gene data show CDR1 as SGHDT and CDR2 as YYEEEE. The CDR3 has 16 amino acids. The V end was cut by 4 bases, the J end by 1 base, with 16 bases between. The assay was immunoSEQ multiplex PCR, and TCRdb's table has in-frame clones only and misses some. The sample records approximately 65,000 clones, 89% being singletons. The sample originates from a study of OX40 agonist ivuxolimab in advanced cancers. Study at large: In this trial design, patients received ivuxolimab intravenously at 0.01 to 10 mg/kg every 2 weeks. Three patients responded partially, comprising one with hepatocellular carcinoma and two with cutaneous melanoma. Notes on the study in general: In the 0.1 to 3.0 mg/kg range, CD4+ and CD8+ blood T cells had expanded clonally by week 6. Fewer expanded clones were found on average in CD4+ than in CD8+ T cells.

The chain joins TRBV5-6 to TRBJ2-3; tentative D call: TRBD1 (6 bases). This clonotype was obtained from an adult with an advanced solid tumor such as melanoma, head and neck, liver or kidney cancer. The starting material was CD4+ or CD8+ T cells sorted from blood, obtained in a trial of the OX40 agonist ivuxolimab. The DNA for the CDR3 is TGTGCCAGCAGCACCCGGACAGTCCTCCGCACAGATACGCAGTATTTT. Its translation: CASSTRTVLRTDTQYF. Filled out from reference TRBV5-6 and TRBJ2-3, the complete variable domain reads DAGVTQSPTHLIKTRGQQVTLRCSPKSGHDTVSWYQQALGQGPQFIFQYYEEEERQRGNFPDRFSGHQFPNYSSELNVNALLLGDSALYLCASSTRTVLRTDTQYFGPGTRLTVL.